This T cell receptor (beta chain) comes out of a study of early T cells in non-severe SARS-CoV-2 infection. Study summary: Chains stayed unpaired after sequencing of bulk RNA from unsorted whole blood. Study observations and caveats: Reliance on VDJdb matching favored anti-spike CD8 responses; private and CD4 specificities were missed.

The ends were cut back, 2 bases at V and 2 bases at J, with 25 bases in the middle. Germline CDR1 and CDR2: MNHEY and SVGEGT. The CDR3 consists of 19 residues. Individual cDNA molecules received unique molecular identifiers. One entry per CDR3 protein results from TCRdb running MiXCR on the 5' RACE reads. The sample holds 55,000 to 85,000 distinct CDR3 sequences; 12% are singletons and the top ten take approximately 4.9%. This clonotype has a count of ten or more. The antigen is unknown. The sample was whole blood. The origin of this receptor is an adult who was a healthcare worker with PCR-confirmed SARS-CoV-2 infection or an uninfected control (not recorded which). The chain is built from TRBV6-2 or TRBV6-3 and TRBJ2-7; possibly TRBD2 for D (6 bases). The CDR3: CASSYPKGLRDFITYEQYF. Here the CDR3 DNA reads TGTGCCAGCAGTTACCCAAAGGGTCTCCGGGACTTTATCACCTACGAGCAGTACTTC.